This is a list of T cell receptor beta chains from one sample in a study of T-cell memory formation after mild COVID-19. TCRdb ran MiXCR on the 5' RACE reads and lists one entry per CDR3 protein. The data hold 100,000 to 150,000 distinct CDR3 sequences, with 5% to 6.5% observed a single time. Sequenced: PBMCs or a T cell subset sorted from them (not recorded which). The source of these receptors is an adult woman who had mild COVID-19 (a few samples of this study predate the infection). Cell type and time point are not known. Each CDR3 is given with its conserved first and last residue. Each record gives: V gene, clone size, D gene, J gene, CDR3 protein, CDR3 DNA. The D gene is left open where the match is weak. Not every row has a clone size; where given, it reads once, few, many or a size class.

TRBV6-2/TRBV6-3	.	TRBD1	TRBJ2-7	CASRRTQGQGSYEQYF	TGTGCCAGCAGGAGAACACAGGGACAGGGATCCTACGAGCAGTACTTC
TRBV4-2	.	.	TRBJ1-1	CASSQDSFRQVNTEAFF	TGTGCCAGCAGCCAAGATTCATTTAGACAGGTGAACACTGAAGCTTTCTTT
TRBV6-5	.	.	TRBJ2-1	CASSYGNEQFF	TGTGCCAGCAGTTATGGAAATGAGCAGTTCTTC
TRBV5-1	few	.	TRBJ1-1	CASSEGRGGVGVGEAFF	TGCGCCAGCAGCGAGGGCAGGGGAGGAGTCGGAGTCGGTGAAGCTTTCTTT
TRBV5-1	.	TRBD1	TRBJ1-1	CASKTGTMNTEAFF	TGCGCCAGCAAGACAGGGACCATGAACACTGAAGCTTTCTTT
TRBV5-6	many	.	TRBJ2-7	CASSSEYEQYF	TGTGCCAGCAGCAGCGAGTACGAGCAGTACTTC
TRBV24-1	.	TRBD1	TRBJ2-5	CATSEPGTGTQETQYF	TGTGCCACCAGTGAGCCCGGGACAGGTACCCAAGAGACCCAGTACTTC
TRBV4-1	many	TRBD1	TRBJ2-3	CASSQDPSGGTDTQYF	TGCGCCAGCAGCCAAGATCCCTCAGGGGGAACAGATACGCAGTATTTT
TRBV5-1	many	TRBD2	TRBJ2-2	CASSLASILATANTGELFF	TGCGCCAGCAGCTTGGCCTCCATACTAGCGACCGCGAACACCGGGGAGCTGTTTTTT
TRBV12-3/TRBV12-4	.	.	TRBJ1-5	CASSLQEGNQPQHF	TGTGCCAGCAGCTTACAGGAGGGCAATCAGCCCCAGCATTTT
TRBV5-1	many	TRBD1	TRBJ2-1	CASSGGTGYNEQFF	TGCGCCAGCAGCGGGGGGACAGGTTACAATGAGCAGTTCTTC
TRBV3-1	many	TRBD2	TRBJ2-7	CASSHGLTSGGWAYEQYF	TGTGCCAGCAGCCACGGCCTGACTAGCGGGGGCTGGGCCTACGAGCAGTACTTC
TRBV4-3	many	.	TRBJ2-1	CASSRRNLTLRRAYNEQFF	TGCGCCAGCAGCCGAAGAAACCTGACCCTCCGCCGGGCCTACAATGAGCAGTTCTTC
TRBV7-8	few	.	TRBJ2-3	CASSPFGGRRGTDTQYF	TGTGCCAGCAGCCCCTTCGGAGGGCGTAGGGGCACAGATACGCAGTATTTT
TRBV10-3	.	TRBD2	TRBJ2-7	CATHGTSGGSSYEQYF	TGTGCCACCCATGGGACTAGCGGGGGGAGCTCCTACGAGCAGTACTTC
TRBV6-5	many	.	TRBJ2-5	CASKPRRITPRETQYF	TGTGCCAGCAAGCCCCGTAGGATAACCCCTCGGGAGACCCAGTACTTC
TRBV4-1	few	.	TRBJ2-5	CASSRSGGVPQETQYF	TGCGCCAGCAGCCGATCGGGCGGGGTGCCGCAAGAGACCCAGTACTTC
TRBV12-3/TRBV12-4	.	.	TRBJ2-1	CASSLAGILNEQFF	TGTGCCAGCAGTTTAGCCGGGATTCTCAATGAGCAGTTCTTC
TRBV7-6	many	TRBD1	TRBJ1-2	CASSFGGQPYYGYTF	TGTGCCAGCAGCTTCGGGGGACAGCCTTACTATGGCTACACCTTC
TRBV20-1	.	.	TRBJ1-4	CSARRGGSNEKLFF	TGCAGTGCTAGACGGGGAGGATCTAATGAAAAACTGTTTTTT